Each of the 25 T cell receptor beta chains below was sequenced from the same sample in a study of cytomegalovirus exposure and HLA in healthy donors. 60 Vbeta and 13 Jbeta primers were used in PCR. Measured with immunoSEQ multiplex PCR; TCRdb has only the in-frame clones, and not every one. The data hold about 140,000 clones, with around 80% observed a single time. Sequenced: PBMCs. Receptors were obtained from a female donor in good health and CMV-seronegative.

The chain recombines TRBV7-2 with TRBJ1-3, with 7 bases matching TRBD1. After removal of 3 bases from V and 0 bases from J, the junction contained 8 bases not matched to a gene. Per the germline V gene, CDR1 is SGHTA and CDR2 is FQGNSA. This CDR3 is 17 amino acids long. The CDR3 region is CASSFLGQAISGNTIYF. The CDR3 bases are TGTGCCAGCAGCTTCCTCGGACAGGCCATCTCTGGAAACACCATATATTTT. The complete variable domain, with remaining parts taken from reference TRBV7-2 and TRBJ1-3, reads GAGVSQSPSNKVTEKGKDVELRCDPISGHTALYWYRQSLGQGLEFLIYFQGNSAPDKSGLPSDRFSAERTGGSVSTLTIQRTQQEDSAVYLCASSFLGQAISGNTIYFGEGSWLTVV.

The V gene is TRBV5-1, the J gene TRBJ1-1; 8 bases align to TRBD1. After removal of 3 bases from V and 0 bases from J, the junction contained 7 bases not matched to a gene. In germline, CDR1 is SGHRS, CDR2 YFSETQ. The CDR3 runs 16 residues. CDR3 in amino acids: CASSSGTGIMNTEAFF. The CDR3 DNA sequence: TGCGCCAGCAGCTCCGGGACAGGAATCATGAACACTGAAGCTTTCTTT. The variable domain in full, completed from reference TRBV5-1 and TRBJ1-1, reads KAGVTQTPRYLIKTRGQQVTLSCSPISGHRSVSWYQQTPGQGLQFLFEYFSETQRNKGNFPGRFSGRQFSNSRSEMNVSTLELGDSALYLCASSSGTGIMNTEAFFGQGTRLTVV.

The V call is TRBV27, the J call TRBJ2-3; TRBD2 matches 7 bases. Trimming took 2 bases from V and 2 from J; bases not matched to a gene: 7. CDR3 length: 16 residues. CDR1 is MNHEY, CDR2 SMNVEV, per germline (reference sequence). The CDR3 here is CASSLRRREPTDTQYF. For the CDR3, the DNA is TGTGCCAGCAGTTTAAGGAGGCGGGAGCCCACAGATACGCAGTATTTT.

The V gene is TRBV4-1, the J gene TRBJ1-3, with D possibly matching TRBD1 (5 bases). The V end was cut by 5 bases, the J end by 3 bases, with 14 bases between. Germline V gives CDR1 MGHRA, CDR2 YSYEKL. This CDR3 has 15 amino acids. The CDR3 loop is CASSYPRGGGNTIYF. CDR3 nucleotide sequence: TGCGCCAGCAGCTACCCGAGGGGAGGTGGAAACACCATATATTTT.

The rearrangement links TRBV28 to TRBJ1-5; D ambiguous. The germline V gene encodes CDR1 MDHEN and CDR2 SYDVKM. CDR3 length: 13 residues. V dropped 3 bases and J dropped 7 bases, with 10 bases sitting between them. The CDR3 loop reads CASSFRGFQPQHF. The CDR3 region has the DNA TGTGCCAGCAGTTTTAGAGGCTTCCAGCCCCAGCATTTT.

With respect to this clone: The identical CDR3 is also encoded by other nucleotide sequences in the sample. The chain recombines TRBV27 with TRBJ2-7; perhaps TRBD2 as D (5 bases). Germline CDR1 reads MNHEY; CDR2 reads SMNVEV (reference sequence). Trimming stripped 5 bases from V and 0 bases from J, with 14 bases between. The CDR3 is made up of 15 amino acids. CDR3 sequence: CASSPRTGSSYEQYF. DNA of the CDR3: TGTGCCAGCAGTCCCCGGACTGGGAGCTCCTACGAGCAGTACTTC.

This rearrangement joins TRBV5-1 to TRBJ2-2; 12 nucleotides match TRBD1. V dropped 4 bases and J dropped 7; count of bases not matched to a gene: 8. This CDR3 comprises 16 residues. Germline lookup yields CDR1 SGHRS and CDR2 YFSETQ. For the CDR3, the DNA is TGCGCCAGCAGCCCCGGCGGGACAGGGGGCATCGGGGAGCTGTTTTTT. This encodes CASSPGGTGGIGELFF.

This chain joins TRBV30 and TRBJ2-2; D not resolved. This CDR3 has 11 amino acids. The V and J ends lost 3 bases and 5 bases respectively, with 4 bases between them. The V gene's germline CDR1 is GTSNPN and CDR2 SVGIG (reference sequence). CDR3 amino acids: CAWRYTGELFF. The CDR3 nucleotides read TGTGCCTGGAGGTATACCGGGGAGCTGTTTTTT.

V and J are TRBV7-2 and TRBJ2-7; D gene ambiguous. The CDR3 runs 15 residues. Germline lookup yields CDR1 SGHTA and CDR2 FQGNSA. V shed 0 bases and J shed 1 base, with 10 bases lying between them. CDR3 amino acids: CASSLAETVSYEQYF. The DNA for the CDR3 is TGTGCCAGCAGCTTAGCGGAGACGGTTTCCTACGAGCAGTACTTC. Using reference TRBV7-2 and TRBJ2-7 for the parts outside the CDR3, the full variable domain is GAGVSQSPSNKVTEKGKDVELRCDPISGHTALYWYRQSLGQGLEFLIYFQGNSAPDKSGLPSDRFSAERTGGSVSTLTIQRTQQEDSAVYLCASSLAETVSYEQYFGPGTRLTVT.

The V call is TRBV4-3, the J call TRBJ2-2, with 10 bases that match TRBD1. Trimming removed 4 bases from V and 5 bases from J; junction bases left unmatched: 7. The CDR3 length is 16 residues. Germline V gene lookup returns CDR1 LGHNA and CDR2 YSLEER. The CDR3, as DNA: TGCGCCAGCAGCCCTAGACAGGGGGCCAGGACCGGGGAGCTGTTTTTT. It specifies CASSPRQGARTGELFF.

The CDR3 region is CSVEIGSGGDTQYF. CDR3 coding DNA: TGCAGCGTCGAGATCGGTAGCGGGGGGGATACGCAGTATTTT. The gene calls are TRBV29-1 and TRBJ2-3, with TRBD2 matching 10 bases. The CDR3 totals 14 residues. Per germline, CDR1 SQVTM and CDR2 ANQGSEA. The J segment lost 6 bases and the V segment lost 6 bases, leaving 9 bases of the junction unmatched.

This chain connects TRBV6-1 to TRBJ1-1; possible D gene TRBD1, 6 bases. CDR3 length: 15 residues. The germline V gene has CDR1 MNHNS and CDR2 SASEGT. Trimming left V 7 bases short and J 5 bases short, with 20 bases between. Here the CDR3 DNA reads TGTGCCAGCACCCCCAGGGGAGGGATGGGAACTGAAGCTTTCTTT. It codes for CASTPRGGMGTEAFF.

V usage is TRBV6-5 and J usage is TRBJ2-7; 10 bases line up with TRBD1. The junction had 6 bases not matched to a gene; V was cut back by 2 bases and J by 8 bases. The CDR3 runs to 14 residues. The germline V gene encodes CDR1 MNHEY and CDR2 SVGAGI. The CDR3 is CASSYGTGAGQQYF. The CDR3 DNA reads as TGTGCCAGCAGTTACGGGACAGGGGCTGGGCAGCAGTACTTC.

The genes are TRBV27 and TRBJ1-4; D may be TRBD1 (6 bases). The CDR3 runs 13 residues. The germline gives CDR1 MNHEY, CDR2 SMNVEV (reference sequence). V was shortened by 10 bases and J by 8 bases, with 17 bases between the two germline ends. CDR3 residues: CATRTLRGEKLFF. The CDR3 nucleotides read TGTGCCACCAGGACACTTAGGGGGGAAAAACTGTTTTTT.

The genes are TRBV10-3 and TRBJ2-3, with 7 bases aligning to TRBD1. Trimming cost V 8 bases and J 3 bases; bases outside gene matches: 2. The germline gives CDR1 ENHRY, CDR2 SYGVKD. CDR3 length: 12 residues. CDR3 protein: CAILTGTDTQYF. CDR3 nucleotides: TGTGCCATCCTGACAGGGACAGATACGCAGTATTTT.

The CDR3: CASSAGGYGYTF. Written as DNA, the CDR3 is TGTGCCAGCAGTGCGGGGGGATATGGCTACACCTTC. This chain joins TRBV2 and TRBJ1-2; D may be TRBD1 (5 bases). Trimming took off 4 bases at V and 5 bases at J, with 8 bases between the two ends. The CDR3 totals 12 residues. Per germline, CDR1 SNHLY and CDR2 FYNNEI.

The chain employs TRBV27 and TRBJ1-1, with TRBD1 as a possible D gene (5 bases). From germline, CDR1 is MNHEY and CDR2 SMNVEV (reference sequence). The CDR3 is made up of 14 amino acids. V lost 2 bases and J 5 bases, leaving 12 bases between the germline ends. CDR3 sequence: CASSLAWGGTEAFF. CDR3 bases: TGTGCCAGCAGTTTAGCGTGGGGGGGGACTGAAGCTTTCTTT.

This clone was picked up one time. The chain combines TRBV5-1 with TRBJ1-2; no clear D gene. Trimming shortened V by 2 bases and J by 0 bases, and 8 bases separated the two germline ends. The CDR3 is 14 amino acids. Germline CDR1 is SGHRS and CDR2 is YFSETQ. CDR3 sequence (DNA): TGCGCCAGCAGCTTCCAGACAACTAACTATGGCTACACCTTC. Translated, it gives CASSFQTTNYGYTF.

The chain recombines TRBV5-1 with TRBJ1-6; D possibly corresponds to TRBD1 (5 bases). The CDR3 consists of 15 residues. V gave up 0 bases and J gave up 8 bases, with 12 bases separating them. Germline CDR1 and CDR2: SGHRS and YFSETQ. The CDR3 protein is CASSLGQGWYSPLHF. CDR3 coding DNA: TGCGCCAGCAGCTTGGGGCAGGGTTGGTATTCACCCCTCCACTTT.

The chain uses TRBV18 and TRBJ2-7; 7 nucleotides line up with TRBD1. CDR1 KGHSH and CDR2 LQKENI come from the germline V gene. The CDR3 sequence is 13 residues long. V was pared by 6 bases and J by 6 bases, with 8 bases of the junction left unmatched. CDR3 nucleotides: TGTGCCAGCTCTTTCGAGACAGGGAGCGAGCAGTACTTC. This translates into CASSFETGSEQYF.

This clone was found a few times. V and J are TRBV10-2 and TRBJ1-1, with 7 nucleotides matching TRBD1. Germline-derived CDR1 and CDR2 are WSHSY and SAAADI. Germline trimming cut 6 bases from V and 0 bases from J; bases unmatched to any gene: 4. CDR3 size: 14 residues. The CDR3 is CASSQTGLNTEAFF. The CDR3 nucleotides read TGCGCCAGCAGCCAGACAGGGCTGAACACTGAAGCTTTCTTT.

This clone came up once. V is TRBV6-1 and J is TRBJ1-2, with TRBD1 identical over 10 bases. CDR1 is MNHNS and CDR2 is SASEGT in the germline V gene. Unmatched junction bases numbered 9, after V lost 5 bases and J lost 9 bases. The length of the CDR3 is 14 residues. CDR3 in amino acids: CASSWTGGLISYTF. CDR3 in DNA: TGTGCCAGCAGTTGGACAGGGGGATTAATTAGCTACACCTTC.

V and J are TRBV5-1 and TRBJ2-2; 9 bases map to TRBD1. With V trimmed by 0 bases and J by 4 bases, 7 bases remained unmatched. The CDR3 spans 17 residues. Germline values: CDR1 SGHRS, CDR2 YFSETQ. The CDR3, as DNA: TGCGCCAGCAGCTTGGATCCGGACAGGGGACGCACCGGGGAGCTGTTTTTT. It yields the protein CASSLDPDRGRTGELFF.

The V call is TRBV7-9, the J call TRBJ1-2; 12 positions match TRBD1. V lost 0 bases, J lost 7 bases, and 6 bases stayed unmatched. Germline CDR1 SEHNR, CDR2 FQNEAQ (reference sequence). This CDR3 contains 16 residues. The CDR3 nucleotides read TGTGCCAGCAGCTTAGCGGGACAGGGGGCGATCTCTGGCTACACCTTC. Its translation: CASSLAGQGAISGYTF. Full variable domain (outside the CDR3, taken from reference TRBV7-9 and TRBJ1-2): DTGVSQNPRHKITKRGQNVTFRCDPISEHNRLYWYRQTLGQGPEFLTYFQNEAQLEKSRLLSDRFSAERPKGSFSTLEIQRTEQGDSAMYLCASSLAGQGAISGYTFGSGTRLTVV.

This clone showed up just a few times. In DNA form, the CDR3 reads TGTGCCAGCAGCTTAGGGGGCAGGGGATTCTACGAGCAGTACTTC. Its protein product is CASSLGGRGFYEQYF. The V call is TRBV11-2, the J call TRBJ2-7, with D possibly matching TRBD1 (6 bases). The germline V gene encodes CDR1 SGHAT and CDR2 FQNNGV. V was pared by 1 base and J by 3 bases, with 13 bases between. The CDR3 is 15 residues long.